The 25 T cell receptor beta chains presented below share a single source sample, sequenced in a study of cytomegalovirus exposure and HLA in healthy donors. A multiplex PCR was run with 60 Vbeta primers and 13 Jbeta primers. The data were produced by immunoSEQ multiplex PCR, yet TCRdb's version contains in-frame clones alone and is incomplete. The data hold approximately 220,000 clones, with about three quarters observed a single time. Sequencing input: PBMCs. Source of these receptors: a male donor in good health and CMV-seronegative.

This clone turned up a few times. The sample carries other DNA sequences with the same CDR3. This rearrangement joins TRBV5-4 to TRBJ2-3, with TRBD1 identical over 7 bases. The CDR3 has 15 residues. Trimming took 4 bases from V and 2 from J; bases not matched to a gene: 7. Germline lookup yields CDR1 SGHNT and CDR2 YYREEE (reference sequence). In nucleotides, the CDR3 is TGTGCCAGCAGCACCTCAGGGGGTCTCACAGATACGCAGTATTTT. The encoded protein is CASSTSGGLTDTQYF.

The V and J genes are TRBV5-6 and TRBJ1-5; 7 nucleotides align to TRBD1. Germline trimming cut 3 bases from V and 6 bases from J; bases unmatched to any gene: 15. Germline V lookup: CDR1 SGHDT, CDR2 YYEEEE. The CDR3 runs 17 residues. The CDR3 spells CASSSHYIDRDGQPQHF. The CDR3 DNA reads as TGTGCCAGCAGCTCCCACTATATAGACAGGGACGGTCAGCCCCAGCATTTT.

This clone has just a few counts. The chain combines TRBV5-6 with TRBJ1-3; D is unresolved. V was clipped by 4 bases and J by 4 bases, with 18 bases between them. The CDR3 loop spans 16 amino acids. Germline V gives CDR1 SGHDT, CDR2 YYEEEE. CDR3 sequence: CASSLSWRASGNTIYF. In DNA, the CDR3 is TGTGCCAGCAGCCTATCATGGCGGGCTTCGGGAAACACCATATATTTT.

The chain employs TRBV6-5 and TRBJ2-7, with 7 positions matching TRBD1. The germline V gene encodes CDR1 MNHEY and CDR2 SVGAGI. This CDR3 has 16 amino acids. V lost 2 bases and J lost 2; bases outside the gene matches: 9. The CDR3 nucleotides are TGTGCCAGCAGTTACCCTCGACAGGGCGTCGCCTACGAGCAGTACTTC. Amino acid sequence: CASSYPRQGVAYEQYF.

A few counts support this clone. V usage is TRBV4-1 and J usage is TRBJ2-7; 8 nucleotides agree with TRBD2. The CDR3 spans 17 residues. Germline CDR1 MGHRA, CDR2 YSYEKL. V shed 0 bases and J 2 bases; nucleotides not matched to a gene: 9. The CDR3: CASSQDGGGGGTYEQYF. The CDR3 bases are TGCGCCAGCAGCCAAGATGGAGGCGGCGGGGGGACCTACGAGCAGTACTTC.

The J gene is TRBJ1-2, the V gene TRBV19; 8 nucleotides match TRBD1. V shed 2 bases and J 4 bases; nucleotides not matched to a gene: 12. Per the germline V gene, CDR1 is LNHDA and CDR2 is SQIVND (reference sequence). This CDR3 has 17 residues. The CDR3 sequence is CASSIPTGATDFYGYTF. In nucleotides, the CDR3 is TGTGCCAGTAGTATACCGACAGGGGCGACTGATTTCTATGGCTACACCTTC.

This clone was picked up a small number of times. The rearrangement uses TRBV15 and TRBJ1-3, with D unclear. CDR3 length: 16 residues. The V end lost 1 base, the J end lost 0 bases, and 10 bases lay between the germline ends. Germline V lookup: CDR1 LNHNV, CDR2 YYDKDF (reference sequence). In nucleotides, the CDR3 is TGTGCCACCAGCAGAGTGAGTCAACTCTCTGGAAACACCATATATTTT. Its translation: CATSRVSQLSGNTIYF.

The gene calls are TRBV30 and TRBJ2-3, with a weak D call TRBD2 (6 bases). The V end lost 0 bases, the J end lost 0 bases, and 19 bases lay between the germline ends. This CDR3 spans 18 amino acids. CDR1 is GTSNPN and CDR2 is SVGIG in the germline V gene (reference sequence). The CDR3 is CAWSVKGSGGVSTDTQYF. The DNA for the CDR3 is TGTGCCTGGAGTGTAAAAGGGTCGGGCGGGGTGAGCACAGATACGCAGTATTTT.

J is TRBJ2-5 and V is TRBV4-2, with 12 bases lining up with TRBD2. There are 17 residues in the CDR3. The trim removed 6 bases at V and 3 bases at J, leaving 11 bases unmatched. Germline CDR1 reads LGHNA; CDR2 reads YNFKEQ. CDR3 sequence: CASRRGTASGGEETQYF. For the CDR3, the DNA is TGTGCCAGCAGGAGGGGGACGGCTAGCGGGGGGGAAGAGACCCAGTACTTC.

This clone occurred once. The chain links TRBV12-2 to TRBJ1-1; the table's D call, TRBD1, has no DNA check behind it. TRBV12-2 is marked as a pseudogene. The CDR3 has 14 amino acids. The CDR3 DNA sequence: TGTGCAAGTCGCTTAGATCAGGGGGACACTGAAGCTTTCTTT. As protein: CASRLDQGDTEAFF.

V gene TRBV4-3 combines with J gene TRBJ2-7; 8 bases agree with TRBD2. The CDR3 extends over 16 amino acids. Trimming took 0 bases from V and 0 from J; bases not matched to a gene: 4. Germline V CDR1 and CDR2: LGHNA, YSLEER. CDR3 loop: CASSQDGGGSSYEQYF. Here the CDR3 DNA reads TGCGCCAGCAGCCAAGACGGGGGGGGGAGCTCCTACGAGCAGTACTTC.

The rearrangement links TRBV7-6 to TRBJ2-7; TRBD1 matches 11 bases. Germline trimming cut 0 bases from V and 3 bases from J; bases unmatched to any gene: 1. Germline-derived CDR1 and CDR2 are SGHVS and FNYEAQ. The CDR3 runs 15 residues. Here the CDR3 reads CASSLAGQGDYEQYF. CDR3 bases: TGTGCCAGCAGCTTAGCGGGACAGGGGGACTACGAGCAGTACTTC. Full variable domain (outside the CDR3, taken from reference TRBV7-6 and TRBJ2-7): GAGVSQSPRYKVTKRGQDVALRCDPISGHVSLYWYRQALGQGPEFLTYFNYEAQQDKSGLPNDRFSAERPEGSISTLTIQRTEQRDSAMYRCASSLAGQGDYEQYFGPGTRLTVT.

This chain connects TRBV19 to TRBJ2-7; TRBD1 matches at 7 bases. The V gene end was trimmed by 5 bases and the J gene end by 5 bases; junction bases not matched to a gene: 15. This CDR3 is built from 16 residues. Per germline, CDR1 LNHDA and CDR2 SQIVND (reference sequence). The CDR3 loop is CASSLGPTGQVDEQYF. The CDR3 nucleotides are TGTGCCAGTAGTCTTGGTCCGACAGGGCAGGTCGACGAGCAGTACTTC.

This clone was seen a handful of times. One junction end does not reproduce the germline sequence, and a read error may be involved. The chain carries TRBV5-1 and TRBJ2-1; tentatively, D is TRBD1 (6 bases). The CDR3 length is 14 residues. Germline V gene sequence: CDR1 SGHRS, CDR2 YFSETQ. The CDR3 bases are TGCGTCAGCAGCTCCGGGACACTCTACAATGAGCAGTTCTTC. It is translated as CVSSSGTLYNEQFF.

The J gene is TRBJ2-5, the V gene TRBV7-2, with D possibly TRBD2 on 5 matching bases. Trimming pared 4 bases from V and 7 bases from J, leaving 16 bases between. Germline V gene sequence: CDR1 SGHTA, CDR2 FQGNSA. The CDR3 consists of 14 residues. The CDR3 coding sequence is TGTGCCAGCAGCTCCGCGGGTAGGGAAGGGACCCAGTACTTC. It encodes CASSSAGREGTQYF.

The rearrangement uses TRBV19 and TRBJ1-1; D is undetermined. V lost 3 bases, J lost 0 bases, and 8 bases lay in between. The CDR3 spans 14 residues. Germline V CDR1 and CDR2: LNHDA, SQIVND (reference sequence). As DNA, the CDR3 is TGTGCCAGTAGTATGTGGCAAATGAACACTGAAGCTTTCTTT. Translation gives CASSMWQMNTEAFF.

This chain uses TRBV5-1 with TRBJ2-3, with TRBD1 matching over 7 bases. Losses at the gene ends were 4 bases for V and 2 bases for J; bases not matched to a gene: 4. The CDR3 runs to 14 residues. CDR1 is SGHRS and CDR2 is YFSETQ in the germline V gene. For the CDR3, the DNA is TGCGCCAGCAGCGCTACAGGGGCCACAGATACGCAGTATTTT. Protein sequence: CASSATGATDTQYF.

The chain links TRBV28 to TRBJ2-7; 10 nucleotides agree with TRBD2. V lost 3 bases to trimming and J lost 2 bases; unmatched junction nucleotides: 10. This CDR3 region has 17 residues. The germline CDR1 and CDR2 sequences are MDHEN and SYDVKM. CDR3 amino acids: CASSFSSGSPLTYEQYF. CDR3 in DNA: TGTGCCAGCAGTTTTTCTAGCGGGAGCCCTCTTACCTACGAGCAGTACTTC.

The rearrangement joins TRBV6-1 to TRBJ1-5, with D maybe TRBD1 (6 bases). CDR1 and CDR2 from the germline V gene are MNHNS and SASEGT. Trimming left V 7 bases short and J 7 bases short, with 11 bases between. The CDR3 runs 12 residues. CDR3 DNA sequence: TGTGCCAGCACGACAGGAGACCAGCCCCAGCATTTT. It is translated as CASTTGDQPQHF.

In this sample, this clone turned up a few times. The chain has TRBV7-8 and TRBJ1-1, with 7 bases lining up with TRBD1. The germline V gene encodes CDR1 SGHVS and CDR2 FQNEAQ. The CDR3 sequence is 14 residues long. With V trimmed by 2 bases and J by 3 bases, 3 bases remained unmatched. CDR3 sequence: CASSLLTGDTEAFF. CDR3 nucleotides: TGTGCCAGCAGCTTACTTACAGGGGACACTGAAGCTTTCTTT.

About this clone itself: The same CDR3 can be traced to other DNA sequences in this sample. The V and J genes are TRBV4-1 and TRBJ2-7; 13 bases are shared with TRBD2. This CDR3 region has 17 residues. CDR1 MGHRA and CDR2 YSYEKL come from the germline V gene. V shed 1 base, J shed 4 bases, and the junction held 7 bases outside the gene matches. CDR3 loop: CASSQGPGLAGRYEQYF. CDR3 nucleotides: TGCGCCAGCAGCCAAGGACCGGGACTAGCGGGAAGGTACGAGCAGTACTTC.

This clone was seen only a few times. CDR3 sequence: CASGQGFEQYF. In DNA, the CDR3 is TGTGCCAGTGGACAGGGGTTCGAGCAGTACTTC. The chain uses TRBV6-6 and TRBJ2-7, with TRBD1 matching over 9 bases. V gave up 9 bases and J gave up 6 bases; unmatched junction bases: 3. The V gene's germline CDR1 is MNHNY and CDR2 SVGAGI (reference sequence). CDR3 length equals 11 residues.

The chain couples TRBV5-1 to TRBJ1-5, with a tentative D call TRBD1 (5 bases). The CDR3 length is 14 residues. The V end lost 0 bases, the J end lost 6 bases, and 10 bases lay between the germline ends. CDR1 is SGHRS and CDR2 is YFSETQ in the germline V gene. As DNA, the CDR3 is TGCGCCAGCAGCTTGGGGCAGGGATCTCAGCCCCAGCATTTT. This encodes CASSLGQGSQPQHF.

This clone was detected a few times. The chain uses TRBV2 and TRBJ2-2, with TRBD1 as a possible D gene (6 bases). This CDR3 has 12 residues. Germline CDR1 reads SNHLY; CDR2 reads FYNNEI. V lost 11 bases and J 2 bases, leaving 9 bases between the germline ends. The CDR3 loop reads CALGQNTGELFF. The CDR3 DNA is TGTGCCCTGGGACAAAACACCGGGGAGCTGTTTTTT.

The chain carries TRBV9 and TRBJ2-5; TRBD1 agrees at 11 bases. Trimming cost V 4 bases and J 5 bases; bases outside gene matches: 1. There are 13 residues in the CDR3. The V gene's germline CDR1 is SGDLS and CDR2 YYNGEE. CDR3 region: CASSRDRGETQYF. CDR3 nucleotides: TGTGCCAGCAGCAGGGACAGGGGGGAGACCCAGTACTTC.